Sequencing of this T cell receptor beta chain was carried out in a study of T cell responses to AZD1222 COVID-19 vaccine. General study points: Sampled repertoires all dated from after the peak T cell response. Females made up more of the donors, who were largely white British, and clonal diversity may have come out too low. Spike-specific TCR breadth and depth were elevated following two AZD1222 doses.

The CDR3 runs to 14 residues. Germline V gives CDR1 SGHVS, CDR2 FQNEAQ. Trimming cost V 5 bases and J 0 bases, with 10 bases left between them. Libraries were prepared by immunoSEQ multiplex PCR; TCRdb keeps only in-frame clonotypes and omits some of them. The profile shows approximately 120,000 clones, about 89% of them singletons. As to this clone: Its antigen is not identified.

V usage is TRBV7-8 and J usage is TRBJ1-1, with D possibly matching TRBD1 (6 bases). The sequencing here drew on peripheral blood, taken on day 0 of AZD1222 vaccination. The sequence came from an adult in good health. As DNA, the CDR3 is TGTGCCAGCAGCGCCTACAGGGTGAACACTGAAGCTTTCTTT. Amino acid sequence: CASSAYRVNTEAFF.